The 23 T cell receptor beta chains given below trace back to one sample, sequenced in a study of blood T cell repertoires in COVID-19. Repertoires were generated with immunoSEQ multiplex PCR, while TCRdb's copy carries only in-frame clones and drops some. The table records 350,000 to 450,000 clones, 70% to 90% of them present only once. The sample was peripheral blood. The receptors derive from a human donor in a cohort sampled during active COVID-19.

V gene TRBV30 combines with J gene TRBJ1-4; D remains unclear. V shed 1 base and J shed 0 bases, with 21 bases lying between them. CDR1 and CDR2 from the germline V gene are GTSNPN and SVGIG (reference sequence). The CDR3 is 19 amino acids. Written as DNA, the CDR3 is TGTGCCTGGAGTGAATATTTGGGCCTCGGTAGCGCAACTAATGAAAAACTGTTTTTT. Amino acids: CAWSEYLGLGSATNEKLFF.

The chain joins TRBV19 to TRBJ2-2; 7 positions agree with TRBD1. Trimming took 6 bases from V and 8 from J; bases not matched to a gene: 15. Germline CDR1 reads LNHDA; CDR2 reads SQIVND (reference sequence). This CDR3 spans 16 amino acids. In nucleotides, the CDR3 is TGTGCCAGTAGGTTCCTCCTTACAGGGGAAGGTGGGGAGCTGTTTTTT. This translates into CASRFLLTGEGGELFF.

This clone came up once. This sequence joins TRBV15 and TRBJ2-7, with TRBD2 matching over 8 bases. V lost 2 bases and J lost 2; bases outside the gene matches: 11. The CDR3 runs to 17 residues. Germline values: CDR1 LNHNV, CDR2 YYDKDF (reference sequence). This CDR3 reads CATSRKRQSGSTYEQYF. The CDR3 nucleotides read TGTGCCACCAGCAGAAAGCGACAGAGCGGGAGCACCTACGAGCAGTACTTC.

The rearrangement joins TRBV7-8 to TRBJ1-3; D is perhaps TRBD1 (6 bases). V was clipped by 1 base and J by 0 bases, with 10 bases between them. CDR3 length equals 16 residues. Germline V gene data show CDR1 as SGHVS and CDR2 as FQNEAQ. In nucleotides, the CDR3 is TGTGCCAGCAGCTTAGGGACAGTTAACTCTGGAAACACCATATATTTT. Translated, it gives CASSLGTVNSGNTIYF.

This clone has just one count. V and J are TRBV28 and TRBJ1-3, with D uncertain. The V end was cut by 2 bases, the J end by 4 bases, with 6 bases between. The CDR3 is made up of 13 amino acids. Germline CDR1 and CDR2: MDHEN and SYDVKM. This CDR3 is CASSLGQGNTIYF. The CDR3 coding sequence is TGTGCCAGCAGTTTAGGTCAGGGAAACACCATATATTTT.

The rearrangement links TRBV28 to TRBJ1-5, with TRBD1 identical over 9 bases. Germline lookup yields CDR1 MDHEN and CDR2 SYDVKM. J gave up 4 bases and V 5 bases, and 6 bases lay outside the gene matches. The length of the CDR3 is 15 residues. For the CDR3, the DNA is TGTGCCAGCAGTAAAGACAGGGGGAATAATCAGCCCCAGCATTTT. Encoded protein: CASSKDRGNNQPQHF.

The sample holds a few counts of this clone. The V and J genes are TRBV28 and TRBJ1-5; TRBD1 might be the D (6 bases). Germline V gene sequence: CDR1 MDHEN, CDR2 SYDVKM. With 3 bases removed from V and 5 bases from J, the gap between germline ends came to 8 bases. The CDR3 totals 13 residues. As DNA, the CDR3 is TGTGCCAGCAGTTTGTCAGGGGATCAGCCCCAGCATTTT. Its translation: CASSLSGDQPQHF.

The chain employs TRBV6-5 and TRBJ2-5; TRBD1 matches 10 bases. Per the germline V gene, CDR1 is MNHEY and CDR2 is SVGAGI. The CDR3 sequence is 14 residues long. V shed 4 bases, J shed 4 bases, and the junction held 3 bases outside the gene matches. CDR3 nucleotides: TGTGCCAGCAGTTTAGACAGGGGGCGAGAGACCCAGTACTTC. It encodes CASSLDRGRETQYF.

The J gene is TRBJ2-1, the V gene TRBV7-8; 8 bases are a match to TRBD2. There are 15 residues in the CDR3. Unmatched junction bases numbered 6, after V lost 3 bases and J lost 5 bases. Germline loops: CDR1 SGHVS, CDR2 FQNEAQ. CDR3 bases: TGTGCCAGCAGCTTGTGGCGGGGGGCTAACAATGAGCAGTTCTTC. This codes for CASSLWRGANNEQFF.

J is TRBJ1-5 and V is TRBV6-6; 7 nucleotides align to TRBD1. The CDR3 contains 14 residues. The junction had 5 bases not matched to a gene; V was cut back by 6 bases and J by 3 bases. Germline V CDR1 and CDR2: MNHNY, SVGAGI (reference sequence). In DNA, the CDR3 is TGTGCCAGCAGCCCGACAGGGCTCAATCAGCCCCAGCATTTT. Its translation: CASSPTGLNQPQHF.

For this clone: At one boundary the junction diverges from the germline segment, which might be a read error. This chain connects TRBV7-7 to TRBJ2-2, with D perhaps assigned TRBD1 or TRBD2 (6 bases each). Germline CDR1 and CDR2: SSHAT and FNYEAQ (reference sequence). The CDR3 is 16 amino acids. CDR3 in DNA: TGTGCTAGCAGCTTAGCGGACAGCCCTCTGACCGGGGAGCTGTTTTTT. Encoded protein: CASSLADSPLTGELFF.

The chain uses TRBV10-1 and TRBJ1-3; D remains ambiguous. The germline V and J ends were trimmed by 6 bases and 1 base, with 7 bases remaining between them. This CDR3 region has 13 residues. CDR1 and CDR2 (germline): WNHNN, SYGVQD (reference sequence). The CDR3 reads CASRARSGNTIYF. Written as DNA, the CDR3 is TGCGCCAGCAGAGCACGATCTGGAAACACCATATATTTT.

In this sample, this clone turned up many times. This chain connects TRBV5-1 to TRBJ2-5, with TRBD2 matching over 8 bases. The CDR3 has 15 residues. CDR1 is SGHRS, CDR2 YFSETQ, per germline. J lost 2 bases, V lost 4 bases, and 7 bases had no gene match. CDR3 DNA: TGCGCCAGCAGCCCAACTAGCGGCCCTCAAGAGACCCAGTACTTC. Translated: CASSPTSGPQETQYF.

This clone was detected only once. The chain links TRBV10-3 to TRBJ1-2; 9 nucleotides align to TRBD1. Trimming cost V 8 bases and J 2 bases; bases outside gene matches: 6. CDR3 length equals 14 residues. Germline lookup yields CDR1 ENHRY and CDR2 SYGVKD. The CDR3 here is CAIATGGSNYGYTF. The DNA of the CDR3 is TGTGCCATCGCAACAGGGGGCTCCAACTATGGCTACACCTTC.

J is TRBJ2-3 and V is TRBV5-1, with TRBD2 matching over 8 bases. V was pared by 0 bases and J by 4 bases, with 4 bases of the junction left unmatched. The CDR3 is 15 amino acids. Germline CDR1 is SGHRS and CDR2 is YFSETQ. CDR3 nucleotides: TGCGCCAGCAGCTTGGTTTCTAGCGGGTCAGATACGCAGTATTTT. Encoded protein: CASSLVSSGSDTQYF. The full variable domain, its missing parts supplied by reference TRBV5-1 and TRBJ2-3, is KAGVTQTPRYLIKTRGQQVTLSCSPISGHRSVSWYQQTPGQGLQFLFEYFSETQRNKGNFPGRFSGRQFSNSRSEMNVSTLELGDSALYLCASSLVSSGSDTQYFGPGTRLTVL.

V is TRBV5-6 and J is TRBJ2-5; D call uncertain. CDR1 is SGHDT, CDR2 YYEEEE, per germline. The germline V and J ends were trimmed by 3 bases and 2 bases, with 14 bases remaining between them. This CDR3 has 15 residues. This CDR3 reads CASSSTGTAQETQYF. The CDR3, as DNA: TGTGCCAGCAGCTCCACCGGTACAGCTCAAGAGACCCAGTACTTC.

V gene TRBV5-1 combines with J gene TRBJ1-6, with D tentatively TRBD1 (5 bases). Trimming took 4 bases from V and 6 from J, leaving 14 bases between them. Germline CDR1 SGHRS, CDR2 YFSETQ. This CDR3 spans 15 amino acids. The CDR3 coding sequence is TGCGCCAGCAGCGAACACGGGACTGCTAATTCACCCCTCCACTTT. Protein: CASSEHGTANSPLHF.

The J gene is TRBJ1-2, the V gene TRBV5-1, with 7 bases aligning to TRBD1. The germline CDR1 and CDR2 sequences are SGHRS and YFSETQ. V lost 0 bases and J lost 9; bases outside the gene matches: 11. The CDR3 has 15 residues. CDR3 loop: CASSLAGGQGESYTF. As DNA, the CDR3 is TGCGCCAGCAGCTTGGCTGGGGGGCAGGGGGAGAGCTACACCTTC.

The V gene is TRBV7-3, the J gene TRBJ2-5, with D unclear. Germline-derived CDR1 and CDR2 are SGHTA and FQGTGA. This CDR3 has 15 residues. Trimming cost V 2 bases and J 5 bases, with 15 bases left between them. CDR3 in amino acids: CASSLSREVGETQYF. Here the CDR3 DNA reads TGTGCCAGCAGCTTATCCCGAGAGGTTGGGGAGACCCAGTACTTC.

The chain employs TRBV3-1 (or the pseudogene TRBV3-2) and TRBJ2-1; D remains ambiguous. The germline V gene has CDR1 LGHDT and CDR2 YNNKEL (reference sequence). V lost 1 base to trimming and J lost 4 bases, with 11 bases between them. The CDR3 runs 15 residues. CDR3 nucleotides: TGTGCCAGCAGCCAAGTTCTATTTCCATACAATGAGCAGTTCTTC. Translating it yields CASSQVLFPYNEQFF.

This clone has just one count. The chain links TRBV7-9 to TRBJ2-7; tentative D call: TRBD2 (6 bases). The ends were cut back, 2 bases at V and 1 base at J, with 12 bases in the middle. The CDR3 spans 15 residues. Germline CDR1 reads SEHNR; CDR2 reads FQNEAQ (reference sequence). CDR3 nucleotides: TGTGCCAGCAGCTTACGGGAGCTTGGATCCTACGAGCAGTACTTC. Translation: CASSLRELGSYEQYF.

V is TRBV3-1 (or the pseudogene TRBV3-2) and J is TRBJ1-5; D unclear. CDR1 and CDR2 from the germline V gene are LGHDT and YNNKEL (reference sequence). The CDR3 length is 13 residues. Trimming cost V 0 bases and J 5 bases, with 5 bases left between them. The chain's CDR3 is CASSQDLDQPQHF. The CDR3 DNA sequence: TGTGCCAGCAGCCAAGATTTAGATCAGCCCCAGCATTTT.

The chain is built from TRBV4-2 and TRBJ2-4, with D possibly being TRBD2 (6 bases). The V end was cut by 0 bases, the J end by 6 bases, with 12 bases between. This CDR3 has 15 amino acids. The germline V gene encodes CDR1 LGHNA and CDR2 YNFKEQ. Here the CDR3 DNA reads TGTGCCAGCAGCCAAGATTGGCGCGGGATAAACATTCAGTACTTC. Protein sequence: CASSQDWRGINIQYF.